This TCR beta chain was recorded in a study of T cells in Graves' hyperthyroidism and ophthalmopathy. Researchers took RNA transcripts and amplified the TCR beta CDR3 regions from them. First-round RT-PCR targeting the TCR CDR3 was performed with the HTBI primer set. TCRdb redid the calling of the multiplex PCR reads with MiXCR, one entry per CDR3 protein. The sample yields about 500,000 distinct CDR3 sequences, 40% to 50% seen once. Sequencing was done on a sample of peripheral blood or thyroid tissue (not recorded which). This clonotype was obtained from an adult woman with Graves' disease, either hyperthyroidism or ophthalmopathy (not recorded which).

As DNA, the CDR3 is TGTGCCAGCAGTTTAAGGGGTCAAATGAACACTGAAGCTTTCTTT. It is translated as CASSLRGQMNTEAFF. This chain links TRBV28 with TRBJ1-1, with D perhaps matching TRBD1 (5 bases). Germline CDR1 and CDR2: MDHEN and SYDVKM. This CDR3 is 15 amino acids long. Trimming pared 2 bases from V and 0 bases from J, leaving 10 bases between.